The rows below give T cell receptor beta chains drawn from one sample of a study of immune heterogeneity within non-small cell lung tumors. TCRdb reprocessed the multiplex PCR reads with MiXCR, giving one entry per CDR3 protein. Among 20,000 to 25,000 distinct CDR3 sequences listed, about 30% were seen once. Sequenced: lung tumor tissue. The receptor set was obtained from a man aged 35-49 years with non-small cell lung cancer. Each CDR3 is given with its conserved first and last residue. Fields, in order: D gene, V gene, J gene, clone size, CDR3 protein, CDR3 DNA. The D gene is left open where the match is weak. Clone size appears in some rows only: once, few, many, or a class for an expanded clone.

d_call: -; v_call: TRBV18; j_call: TRBJ2-1; clone_size: medium-sized; cdr3_aa: CASSPGQLNEQFF; cdr3_nt: TGTGCCAGCTCACCCGGCCAGTTAAATGAGCAGTTCTTC
d_call: TRBD1; v_call: TRBV10-2; j_call: TRBJ1-3; clone_size: many; cdr3_aa: CASSFSGGETGNTIYF; cdr3_nt: TGCGCCAGCAGTTTTTCAGGGGGCGAAACGGGAAACACCATATATTTT
d_call: TRBD2; v_call: TRBV6-2/TRBV6-3; j_call: TRBJ2-5; clone_size: few; cdr3_aa: CASSYRSSGQETQYF; cdr3_nt: TGTGCCAGCAGTTACAGGTCTAGCGGTCAAGAGACCCAGTACTTC
d_call: -; v_call: TRBV24-1; j_call: TRBJ2-1; clone_size: -; cdr3_aa: CATSDHWEWFF; cdr3_nt: TGTGCCACCAGTGACCATTGGGAGTGGTTCTTC
d_call: -; v_call: TRBV11-3; j_call: TRBJ1-1; clone_size: -; cdr3_aa: CASSLASFNLKNTEAFF; cdr3_nt: TGTGCCAGCAGCTTAGCGTCTTTCAACTTAAAGAACACTGAAGCTTTCTTT
d_call: -; v_call: TRBV3-1; j_call: TRBJ1-3; clone_size: medium-sized; cdr3_aa: CASSQKTAITISSGNTIYF; cdr3_nt: TGTGCCAGCAGCCAGAAGACAGCCATCACGATTTCCTCTGGAAACACCATATATTTT
d_call: -; v_call: TRBV6-2/TRBV6-3; j_call: TRBJ2-1; clone_size: few; cdr3_aa: CASRRGYNEQFF; cdr3_nt: TGTGCCAGCAGACGGGGCTACAATGAGCAGTTCTTC
d_call: -; v_call: TRBV7-6; j_call: TRBJ2-3; clone_size: few; cdr3_aa: CASSPPGTDTQYF; cdr3_nt: TGTGCCAGCAGCCCCCCGGGCACAGATACGCAGTATTTT
d_call: -; v_call: TRBV2; j_call: TRBJ2-5; clone_size: -; cdr3_aa: CASSSTGLETQYF; cdr3_nt: TGTGCCAGCAGTTCAACAGGGTTGGAGACCCAGTACTTC
d_call: -; v_call: TRBV11-3; j_call: TRBJ2-7; clone_size: many; cdr3_aa: CASSSYNEQYF; cdr3_nt: TGTGCCAGCAGCTCTTACAACGAGCAGTACTTC
d_call: -; v_call: TRBV7-2; j_call: TRBJ1-1; clone_size: -; cdr3_aa: CASSLGSLNTEAFF; cdr3_nt: TGTGCCAGCAGCTTAGGCAGCTTGAACACTGAAGCTTTCTTT
d_call: -; v_call: TRBV12-3/TRBV12-4; j_call: TRBJ2-1; clone_size: -; cdr3_aa: CTSSFLGSYNEQFF; cdr3_nt: TGTACCAGCAGTTTTTTGGGTTCCTACAATGAGCAGTTCTTC
d_call: -; v_call: TRBV11-2; j_call: TRBJ2-5; clone_size: -; cdr3_aa: CASSLEWQSQETQYF; cdr3_nt: TGTGCCAGCAGCTTAGAGTGGCAGTCCCAAGAGACCCAGTACTTC
d_call: TRBD1; v_call: TRBV14; j_call: TRBJ2-3; clone_size: -; cdr3_aa: CAISRRQGLSPDTQYF; cdr3_nt: TGTGCCATCAGCCGTCGACAGGGTCTTAGTCCAGATACGCAGTATTTT
d_call: TRBD2; v_call: TRBV20-1; j_call: TRBJ2-1; clone_size: -; cdr3_aa: CSLSGGGSGGDNEQFF; cdr3_nt: TGCAGCCTTTCAGGGGGGGGTAGCGGGGGGGACAATGAGCAGTTCTTC
d_call: TRBD1; v_call: TRBV12-3/TRBV12-4; j_call: TRBJ2-1; clone_size: medium-sized; cdr3_aa: CASSSWTGASSYNEQFF; cdr3_nt: TGTGCCAGCAGTTCCTGGACAGGGGCTAGCTCCTACAATGAGCAGTTCTTC
d_call: -; v_call: TRBV20-1; j_call: TRBJ2-1; clone_size: medium-sized; cdr3_aa: CSAPVAGGKNEQFF; cdr3_nt: TGCAGTGCTCCAGTGGCGGGTGGGAAAAATGAGCAGTTCTTC
d_call: -; v_call: TRBV15; j_call: TRBJ2-7; clone_size: large; cdr3_aa: CATSREVVLGYEQYF; cdr3_nt: TGTGCCACCAGCAGAGAGGTCGTTTTGGGCTACGAGCAGTACTTC
d_call: -; v_call: TRBV20-1; j_call: TRBJ1-3; clone_size: few; cdr3_aa: CSARGPVSGNTIYF; cdr3_nt: TGCAGTGCTAGGGGGCCGGTCTCTGGAAACACCATATATTTT
d_call: -; v_call: TRBV7-2; j_call: TRBJ1-1; clone_size: few; cdr3_aa: CASSPQDTTRTFF; cdr3_nt: TGTGCCAGCAGCCCACAGGACACGACCCGAACTTTCTTT
d_call: -; v_call: TRBV12-5; j_call: TRBJ2-7; clone_size: many; cdr3_aa: CASRGGHYEQYF; cdr3_nt: TGTGCTAGTCGTGGGGGGCACTACGAGCAGTACTTC
d_call: -; v_call: TRBV7-8; j_call: TRBJ2-5; clone_size: -; cdr3_aa: CASSLAGTLKETQYF; cdr3_nt: TGTGCCAGCAGCTTAGCCGGGACTCTGAAAGAGACCCAGTACTTC
d_call: -; v_call: TRBV6-1; j_call: TRBJ2-3; clone_size: few; cdr3_aa: CASSSGDTSTDTQYF; cdr3_nt: TGTGCCAGCAGTTCGGGCGACACTAGCACAGATACGCAGTATTTT
d_call: -; v_call: TRBV20-1; j_call: TRBJ2-3; clone_size: -; cdr3_aa: CSAQTMAYQRRDTQYF; cdr3_nt: TGCAGTGCTCAGACAATGGCGTATCAAAGGCGGGATACGCAGTATTTT
d_call: TRBD2; v_call: TRBV12-3/TRBV12-4; j_call: TRBJ2-3; clone_size: medium-sized; cdr3_aa: CASSETSGRGSDTQYF; cdr3_nt: TGTGCCAGCAGCGAAACTAGCGGGAGGGGTTCGGATACGCAGTATTTT
d_call: TRBD2; v_call: TRBV7-3; j_call: TRBJ2-2; clone_size: -; cdr3_aa: CASSAGLGETGELFF; cdr3_nt: TGTGCCAGCAGCGCGGGACTAGGGGAGACCGGTGAGCTGTTTTTT
d_call: -; v_call: TRBV7-2; j_call: TRBJ2-7; clone_size: many; cdr3_aa: CASSLAGGYEQYF; cdr3_nt: TGTGCCAGCAGCTTAGCGGGTGGATACGAGCAGTACTTC
d_call: -; v_call: TRBV20-1; j_call: TRBJ2-3; clone_size: many; cdr3_aa: CSANTDTQYF; cdr3_nt: TGCAGTGCTAACACAGATACGCAGTATTTT
d_call: -; v_call: TRBV11-3; j_call: TRBJ2-2; clone_size: few; cdr3_aa: CASSPQRTSETGELFF; cdr3_nt: TGTGCCAGCAGCCCCCAGCGGACCTCGGAGACCGGGGAGCTGTTTTTT
d_call: TRBD1; v_call: TRBV7-2; j_call: TRBJ1-6; clone_size: -; cdr3_aa: CASSPRSTGGSSPLHF; cdr3_nt: TGTGCCAGCAGCCCCCGATCGACAGGGGGGAGTTCACCCCTCCACTTT
d_call: -; v_call: TRBV5-1; j_call: TRBJ1-1; clone_size: few; cdr3_aa: CASKAREDTEAFF; cdr3_nt: TGCGCCAGCAAGGCGAGGGAGGACACTGAAGCTTTCTTT
d_call: -; v_call: TRBV20-1; j_call: TRBJ1-5; clone_size: -; cdr3_aa: CSATDGVYPQHF; cdr3_nt: TGCAGTGCCACGGACGGCGTGTACCCCCAGCATTTT
d_call: TRBD2; v_call: TRBV6-1; j_call: TRBJ2-1; clone_size: few; cdr3_aa: CASSGAGTRSYNDEQFF; cdr3_nt: TGTGCCAGCAGTGGAGCCGGGACTAGATCGTACAACGATGAGCAGTTCTTC
d_call: -; v_call: TRBV30; j_call: TRBJ2-1; clone_size: many; cdr3_aa: CAWRRSSSYNEQFF; cdr3_nt: TGTGCCTGGAGACGGTCCAGCTCCTACAATGAGCAGTTCTTC
d_call: TRBD2; v_call: TRBV6-2/TRBV6-3; j_call: TRBJ2-7; clone_size: medium-sized; cdr3_aa: CASSTQREGPYEQYF; cdr3_nt: TGTGCCAGCAGTACCCAGCGGGAGGGCCCCTACGAGCAGTACTTC
d_call: -; v_call: TRBV12-3/TRBV12-4; j_call: TRBJ2-3; clone_size: many; cdr3_aa: CASSLTVSLSSTDTQYF; cdr3_nt: TGTGCCAGCAGTTTAACGGTCTCATTGTCTAGCACAGATACGCAGTATTTT
d_call: TRBD1; v_call: TRBV6-1; j_call: TRBJ1-6; clone_size: medium-sized; cdr3_aa: CASSEGQGSSPLHF; cdr3_nt: TGTGCCAGCAGTGAAGGACAGGGGAGTTCACCCCTCCACTTT
d_call: -; v_call: TRBV6-1; j_call: TRBJ1-1; clone_size: -; cdr3_aa: CASSDGGVSTEAFF; cdr3_nt: TGTGCCAGCAGTGACGGGGGGGTGAGCACTGAAGCTTTCTTT
d_call: -; v_call: TRBV7-9; j_call: TRBJ2-3; clone_size: -; cdr3_aa: CASSASFSTRSTDTKYF; cdr3_nt: TGTGCCAGCAGCGCGAGTTTTAGCACTAGAAGCACAGATACGAAGTATTTT
d_call: TRBD2; v_call: TRBV7-8; j_call: TRBJ2-2; clone_size: many; cdr3_aa: CASSLSKGLAGYTGELFF; cdr3_nt: TGTGCCAGCAGCCTCAGCAAGGGACTAGCGGGATACACCGGGGAGCTGTTTTTT
d_call: TRBD1; v_call: TRBV15; j_call: TRBJ2-7; clone_size: many; cdr3_aa: CATSNRGQGGEQYF; cdr3_nt: TGTGCCACCAGCAACAGGGGACAGGGGGGCGAGCAGTACTTC
d_call: TRBD1; v_call: TRBV5-1; j_call: TRBJ2-5; clone_size: few; cdr3_aa: CASFQDRGGETQYF; cdr3_nt: TGCGCCAGCTTCCAAGACAGGGGCGGTGAGACCCAGTACTTC
d_call: -; v_call: TRBV6-5; j_call: TRBJ2-5; clone_size: many; cdr3_aa: CASSYSKGTQYF; cdr3_nt: TGTGCCAGCAGTTACTCGAAAGGGACCCAGTACTTC
d_call: -; v_call: TRBV2; j_call: TRBJ1-5; clone_size: medium-sized; cdr3_aa: CASSDQFNQPQHF; cdr3_nt: TGTGCCAGCAGTGACCAGTTCAATCAGCCCCAGCATTTT
d_call: TRBD1; v_call: TRBV19; j_call: TRBJ1-5; clone_size: many; cdr3_aa: CASSKGGRSNQPQHF; cdr3_nt: TGTGCCAGTAGTAAAGGGGGCCGGAGCAATCAGCCCCAGCATTTT
d_call: TRBD2; v_call: TRBV12-3/TRBV12-4; j_call: TRBJ2-3; clone_size: many; cdr3_aa: CASSFRGLASGDTQYF; cdr3_nt: TGTGCCAGCAGTTTTCGAGGACTAGCATCAGGAGATACGCAGTATTTT
d_call: -; v_call: TRBV5-6; j_call: TRBJ2-3; clone_size: -; cdr3_aa: CASCGGQGDTQYF; cdr3_nt: TGTGCCAGCTGTGGGGGGCAGGGAGATACGCAGTATTTT
d_call: TRBD2; v_call: TRBV20-1; j_call: TRBJ2-5; clone_size: few; cdr3_aa: CSATRLAGGRETQYF; cdr3_nt: TGCAGTGCTACCAGACTAGCGGGAGGAAGGGAGACCCAGTACTTC
d_call: -; v_call: TRBV5-5; j_call: TRBJ2-3; clone_size: -; cdr3_aa: CASSLQGTDTQYF; cdr3_nt: TGTGCCAGCAGCTTACAGGGCACAGATACGCAGTATTTT
d_call: -; v_call: TRBV7-9; j_call: TRBJ1-1; clone_size: few; cdr3_aa: CASSLRTANTEAFF; cdr3_nt: TGTGCCAGCAGCTTAAGGACAGCTAACACTGAAGCTTTCTTT
d_call: -; v_call: TRBV28; j_call: TRBJ2-1; clone_size: few; cdr3_aa: CASSPGGYEQFF; cdr3_nt: TGTGCCAGCTCACCCGGTGGGTATGAGCAGTTCTTC
d_call: TRBD2; v_call: TRBV9; j_call: TRBJ2-1; clone_size: -; cdr3_aa: CASSIKENRTSGKANYNEQFF; cdr3_nt: TGTGCCAGCAGCATTAAAGAAAACCGGACTAGCGGGAAAGCTAACTACAATGAGCAGTTCTTC